This TCR beta chain was identified during a study of T cells after yellow fever vaccination. Study as a whole: When fractions had low cell numbers, they were prepared with SMART-Seq v4 Ultra Low Input. General study results and limits: The secondary T-cell response peaked on day 5, not day 15, but was weaker. Reappearance after the booster was observed for most primary-vaccination clones (about 97% CD4, more than 70% CD8).

Making TCR cDNA involved 5'RACE template switching, which added UMIs and a universal primer site. TCRdb re-called the 5' RACE reads through MiXCR, storing one row per CDR3 protein. This table has about 150,000 distinct CDR3 sequences, 6.6% appearing once. This clonotype appeared many times. What it binds is not known. Germline assignment: CDR1 SGDLS and CDR2 YYNGEE. The CDR3 length is 12 residues. The germline V and J ends were trimmed by 3 bases and 7 bases, with 8 bases remaining between them. This TCR was sampled from a man under 40 who received the YFV17D yellow fever vaccine. The source was CD4+ T cells sorted from PBMCs, collected 10 days after the yellow fever booster vaccination. The chain uses TRBV9 and TRBJ2-1; tentative D call: TRBD1 (6 bases). DNA of the CDR3: TGTGCCAGCAGCGCCAGGGGAAATGAGCAGTTCTTC. Its protein product is CASSARGNEQFF.